This T cell receptor (beta chain) is from a study of tumor and adjacent non-tumor tissue in lung cancer. The library came from three nested PCR rounds adapted from ARM-PCR protocols. TCRdb itself ran the multiplex PCR reads through MiXCR, one entry per CDR3 protein. Of 91,000 or so distinct CDR3 sequences in the sample, around 64% are singletons; the top ten hold about 17%. Of note for this clonotype: What it recognizes is unknown. A much more abundant neighbour one base away suggests this may be a read error.

This sample's RNA came from whole unsorted tissue. Findings and limits, study-wide: Top 100 clones took a larger repertoire share in normal lung.

Trimming took 6 bases from V and 4 from J; bases not matched to a gene: 12. Germline values: CDR1 MDHEN, CDR2 SYDVKM. The length of the CDR3 is 16 residues. The sequenced material came from lung tumor tissue. The chain links TRBV28 to TRBJ1-5; 7 bases map to TRBD1. This TCR came from a man aged 55 to 70 with non-small cell lung cancer. CDR3 in DNA: TGTGCCAGCAGGACAACCGGGACAGTGGGAAATCAGCCCCAGCATTTT. The encoded protein is CASRTTGTVGNQPQHF.